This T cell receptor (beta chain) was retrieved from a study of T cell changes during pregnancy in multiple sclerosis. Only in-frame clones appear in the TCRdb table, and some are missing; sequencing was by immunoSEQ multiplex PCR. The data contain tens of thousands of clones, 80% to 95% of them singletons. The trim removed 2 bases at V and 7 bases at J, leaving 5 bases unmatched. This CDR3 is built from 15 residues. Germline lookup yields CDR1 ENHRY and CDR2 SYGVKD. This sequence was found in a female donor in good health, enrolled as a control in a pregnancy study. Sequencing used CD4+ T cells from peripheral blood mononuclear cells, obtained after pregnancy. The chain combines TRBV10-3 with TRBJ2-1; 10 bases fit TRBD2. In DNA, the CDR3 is TGTGCCATCAGTGAGGGGCTAGCGGGAGTGAATGAGCAGTTCTTC. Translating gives CAISEGLAGVNEQFF.